The text below deals with one TCR beta chain. This sample stems from a study of blood T cell repertoires in COVID-19. Study-level background: T cells, B-cell-depleted T cells, or PBMCs provided the cDNA or gDNA that served as material.

The V gene's germline CDR1 is KGHSH and CDR2 LQKENI. CDR3 length equals 14 residues. V was clipped by 0 bases and J by 4 bases; unmatched bases: 3. Assay: immunoSEQ multiplex PCR; the TCRdb copy retains only in-frame clones and omits some. Of tens of thousands of clones in the sample, roughly 90% are singletons; the top ten hold 1.3%. The sample comprised peripheral blood. The V call is TRBV18, the J call TRBJ2-7, with 7 bases lining up with TRBD2. This TCR was sampled from a man between 60 and 75 years old with acute or convalescent COVID-19. For the CDR3, the DNA is TGTGCCAGCTCACCACCAAGCGGGGAATACGAGCAGTACTTC. Its protein product is CASSPPSGEYEQYF.